This TCR beta chain was found in a study of T cells in Graves' hyperthyroidism and ophthalmopathy. Study details: Peripheral blood was obtained at initial diagnosis, preceding any treatment.

Ophthalmopathy patients had Clinical Activity Score at least 3, NOSPECS grade at least 4, duration under 3 months. The PBMCs were sourced from fresh peripheral blood (approximately 10 ml). Trimming took off 6 bases at V and 0 bases at J, with 9 bases between the two ends. This CDR3 has 14 amino acids. Germline CDR1 SNHLY, CDR2 FYNNEI. Authors of the study amplified TCR beta CDR3 regions from RNA transcripts. A first-round RT-PCR of the TCR CDR3 used the HTBI primer set. TCRdb itself ran the multiplex PCR reads through MiXCR, one entry per CDR3 protein. The data contain roughly 650,000 distinct CDR3 sequences, about a sixth of them seen just once; the ten biggest clones take up roughly 3.3%. This clonotype was picked up many times.

The sequencing sample was made of blood. The chain employs TRBV2 and TRBJ2-1; D gene ambiguous. The receptor's source is a woman aged 40 to 50 with Graves' ophthalmopathy. CDR3 in amino acids: CASRGPSSYNEQFF. The CDR3 DNA follows: TGTGCCAGCAGGGGCCCTAGCTCCTACAATGAGCAGTTCTTC.